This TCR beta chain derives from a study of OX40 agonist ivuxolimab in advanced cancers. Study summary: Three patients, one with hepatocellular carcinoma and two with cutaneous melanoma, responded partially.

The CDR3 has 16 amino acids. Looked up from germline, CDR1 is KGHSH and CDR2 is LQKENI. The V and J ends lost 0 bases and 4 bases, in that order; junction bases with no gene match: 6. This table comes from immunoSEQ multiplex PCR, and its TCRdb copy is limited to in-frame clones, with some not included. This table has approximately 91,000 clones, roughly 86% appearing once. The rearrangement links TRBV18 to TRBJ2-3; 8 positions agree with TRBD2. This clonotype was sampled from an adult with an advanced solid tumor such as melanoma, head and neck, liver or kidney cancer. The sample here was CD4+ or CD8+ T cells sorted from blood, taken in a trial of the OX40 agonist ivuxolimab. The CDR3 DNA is TGTGCCAGCTCACCACCACGAGCGGGAGTGTCAGATACGCAGTATTTT. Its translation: CASSPPRAGVSDTQYF.